In this sample, the clone carrying this TCR beta chain turned up a few times. TCRdb analysed the RT-PCR reads with MiXCR anew, one entry per CDR3 protein. Among 150,000 to 200,000 distinct CDR3 sequences listed, roughly 31% were seen once. This entry belongs to a study of patients and donors after allogeneic stem cell transplantation. Germline CDR1 and CDR2: DFQATT and SNEGSKA (reference sequence). The CDR3 loop spans 13 amino acids. The germline V and J ends were trimmed by 5 bases and 2 bases, with 10 bases remaining between them. This clonotype originated in a human donor who was either an allogeneic HSCT recipient or a stem cell or donor lymphocyte infusion donor (not recorded which). It is not recorded whose cells these are; they may come from a transplant donor. The V call is TRBV20-1, the J call TRBJ2-1; D is possibly TRBD2 (5 bases). Sequencing input: blood, either unsorted or a sorted T cell fraction (not recorded which). CDR3 sequence (DNA): TGCAGTGCTCCCAGCGGTCCCTACAATGAGCAGTTCTTC. Protein sequence: CSAPSGPYNEQFF.